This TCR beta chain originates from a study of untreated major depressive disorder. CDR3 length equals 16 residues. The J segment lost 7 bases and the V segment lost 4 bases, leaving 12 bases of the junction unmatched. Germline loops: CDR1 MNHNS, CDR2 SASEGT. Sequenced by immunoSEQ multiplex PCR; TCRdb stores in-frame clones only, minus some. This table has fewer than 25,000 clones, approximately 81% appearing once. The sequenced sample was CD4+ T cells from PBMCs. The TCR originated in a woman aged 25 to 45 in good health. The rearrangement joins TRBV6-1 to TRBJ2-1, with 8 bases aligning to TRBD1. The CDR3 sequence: CASSAQGALVFNEQFF. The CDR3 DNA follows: TGTGCCAGCAGTGCCCAGGGGGCGCTGGTATTTAATGAGCAGTTCTTC.